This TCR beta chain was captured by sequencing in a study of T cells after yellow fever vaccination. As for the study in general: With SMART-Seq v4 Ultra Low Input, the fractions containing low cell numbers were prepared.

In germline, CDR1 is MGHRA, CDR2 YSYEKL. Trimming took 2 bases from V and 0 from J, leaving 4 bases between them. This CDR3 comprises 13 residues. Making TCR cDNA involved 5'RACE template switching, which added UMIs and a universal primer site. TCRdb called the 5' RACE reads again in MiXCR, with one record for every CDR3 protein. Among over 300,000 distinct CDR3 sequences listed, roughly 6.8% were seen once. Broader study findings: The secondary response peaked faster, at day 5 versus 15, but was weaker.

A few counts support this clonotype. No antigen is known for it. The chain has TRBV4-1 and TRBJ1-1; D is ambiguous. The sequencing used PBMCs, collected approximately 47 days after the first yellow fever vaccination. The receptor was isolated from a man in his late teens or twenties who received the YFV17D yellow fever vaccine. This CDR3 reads CASSQTLNTEAFF. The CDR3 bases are TGCGCCAGCAGCCAAACTTTGAACACTGAAGCTTTCTTT.